These 23 T cell receptor beta chains came from one sample sequenced in a study of T cell clonality in common variable immunodeficiency (dated by TCRdb to between 2014 and 2017). What the authors observed across the whole study: Fewer deletions and N-nucleotide insertions were reportedly observed in CVID TCRbeta sequences, and highly modified clones with 13 or more V deletions were reportedly absent from CVID TCRbeta sequences.

The method was the immunoSEQ multiplex PCR assay. TCRdb mirrors the immuneACCESS table, restricted to in-frame sequences. Some clones are absent from its copies; in checked studies, under half trace to an unresolved V gene, and the reason for the others is unknown. For this sample, under 40,000 clones are listed, none of them singletons. Of the sample, around 5.9% is held by the ten largest clones. Their specific antigens are unknown. Sequencing used peripheral blood mononuclear cells. Every receptor here comes from a human donor with common variable immunodeficiency.

This clone was picked up many times. At one of its ends the junction is not consistent with the germline gene, which may arise from a read error. The CDR3 goes on 3 residues after the read ends, and that part is filled in from the germline J gene. The chain carries TRBV4-2 and TRBJ2-1, with 13 positions matching TRBD2. The CDR3 is made up of 16 amino acids. CDR1 is LGHNA and CDR2 is YNFKEQ in the germline V gene. CDR3 DNA, as far as it was read: TGCGCCAGCAGCCAACAGACTAGCGGGGGGTACAATGAG. Its translation: CASSQQTSGGYNE. The CDR3 in full is CASSQQTSGGYNEQFF.

This clone was counted only a few times. The DNA read from the CDR3 is TGTGCCAGTAGGAATCAGGGGTTTTATGGC. Encoded protein: CASRNQGFYG. The CDR3 as a whole reads CASRNQGFYGYTF. The chain couples TRBV19 to TRBJ1-2; possible D gene TRBD1, 6 bases. The read ends 3 residues shy of where the CDR3 ends; the end is completed using the germline J gene. The germline V gene has CDR1 LNHDA and CDR2 SQIVND (reference sequence). The germline V and J ends were trimmed by 6 bases and 5 bases, with 13 bases remaining between them. The CDR3 runs to 13 residues.

As concerns this clone: The CDR3 goes on 3 residues after the read ends, and that part is filled in from the germline J gene. The V and J genes are TRBV7-7 and TRBJ2-5, with 9 positions matching TRBD1. With 3 bases clipped from V and 2 bases from J, the junction kept 4 bases outside the gene matches. The CDR3 is 15 amino acids. Per the germline V gene, CDR1 is SSHAT and CDR2 is FNYEAQ (reference sequence). The covered CDR3 bases are TGTGCCAGCAGCTTTCCGGACAGGGGACAAGAGACC. It translates to CASSFPDRGQET. The entire CDR3 is CASSFPDRGQETQYF.

This clone was recorded at least ten times. The read falls 3 residues short of the CDR3 end, and the missing part is taken from the germline J gene. The rearrangement joins TRBV5-1 to TRBJ2-3; 11 bases map to TRBD1. Germline V gene sequence: CDR1 SGHRS, CDR2 YFSETQ. The CDR3 totals 14 residues. Trimming cost V 4 bases and J 8 bases; bases outside gene matches: 6. This CDR3 reads CASSKGQGAGTQYF. The covered CDR3 bases are TGCGCCAGCAGCAAAGGACAGGGGGCCGGTACG.

This clone was detected many times. The read comes to an end 3 residues before the CDR3 does, leaving the germline J gene to fill in the end. The chain has TRBV7-2 and TRBJ2-7; 10 bases agree with TRBD2. The CDR3 extends over 14 amino acids. V shed 3 bases, J shed 2 bases, and the junction held 1 base outside the gene matches. The germline gives CDR1 SGHTA, CDR2 FQGNSA. The CDR3 region is CASSFSGGPYEQYF. CDR3 bases read: TGTGCCAGCAGCTTTAGCGGGGGGCCCTACGAG.

This clone was observed many times. The CDR3 end lies 3 residues beyond the end of the read and is filled in from the germline J gene. This chain joins TRBV10-1 and TRBJ1-1; maybe TRBD1 (6 bases). Per the germline V gene, CDR1 is WNHNN and CDR2 is SYGVQD (reference sequence). Trimming took 1 base from V and 4 from J, leaving 10 bases between them. The CDR3 is made up of 14 amino acids. The CDR3 spells CASSELRGSTEAFF. CDR3 bases read: TGCGCCAGCAGTGAGTTGAGGGGGAGCACTGAA.

The sample holds many counts of this clone. The sequenced fragment ends 3 residues before the CDR3 boundary, so the rest is inferred from the germline J gene. The chain uses TRBV5-6 and TRBJ2-5; TRBD1 aligns across 9 bases. V was pared by 4 bases and J by 5 bases, with 6 bases of the junction left unmatched. The CDR3 totals 14 residues. Germline values: CDR1 SGHDT, CDR2 YYEEEE. Partial CDR3 DNA: TGTGCCAGCAGCAGATGGACAGGGGACGAGACC. It is translated as CASSRWTGDET. The full CDR3 is CASSRWTGDETQYF.

This clone has a handful of counts. The sequenced fragment ends 3 residues before the CDR3 boundary, so the rest is inferred from the germline J gene. The chain uses TRBV7-2 and TRBJ2-7; no reliable D call. Germline assignment: CDR1 SGHTA and CDR2 FQGNSA. The CDR3 runs to 12 residues. The V gene lost 7 bases and the J gene lost 4 bases, with 11 bases spanning the gap. Incomplete CDR3 DNA: TGTGCCAGCACCGAAACAGCTTACGAG. This translates into CASTETAYE. The entire CDR3 protein is CASTETAYEQYF. Together with reference TRBV7-2 and TRBJ2-7, the CDR3 gives the full variable domain: GAGVSQSPSNKVTEKGKDVELRCDPISGHTALYWYRQSLGQGLEFLIYFQGNSAPDKSGLPSDRFSAERTGGSVSTLTIQRTQQEDSAVYLCASTETAYEQYFGPGTRLTVT.

This clone was counted only a few times. The sequence runs out 3 residues before the end of the CDR3; the remainder is reconstructed from the germline J gene. This rearrangement joins TRBV19 to TRBJ1-2, with D unresolved. V lost 7 bases to trimming and J lost 7 bases, with 16 bases between them. Germline-derived CDR1 and CDR2 are LNHDA and SQIVND (reference sequence). The CDR3 contains 13 residues. The DNA read from the CDR3 is TGTGCCAGTAATCCTGCGACTAAGTCTGGC. This gives the protein CASNPATKSG. The CDR3 as a whole reads CASNPATKSGYTF.

As concerns this clone: The CDR3 end falls 3 residues outside the read, so it is completed with the germline J gene. This chain joins TRBV2 and TRBJ2-3, with TRBD2 identical over 14 bases. Germline assignment: CDR1 SNHLY and CDR2 FYNNEI. V shed 7 bases, J shed 1 base, and the junction held 4 bases outside the gene matches. CDR3 length equals 16 residues. The CDR3 sequence is CASKRLAGGGTDTQYF. CDR3 DNA (partial): TGTGCCAGCAAAAGACTAGCGGGGGGGGGCACAGATACG.

This clone has only a few counts. The observed sequence ends 3 residues before the CDR3 terminus, with the missing tail filled in from the germline J gene. J is TRBJ2-7 and V is TRBV19, with TRBD1 identical over 9 bases. The germline CDR1 and CDR2 sequences are LNHDA and SQIVND (reference sequence). The CDR3 has 13 amino acids. The V gene end was trimmed by 6 bases and the J gene end by 4 bases; junction bases not matched to a gene: 4. The CDR3 bases that were read are TGTGCCAGTAGGGGGACAGGGACGTACGAG. Translating gives CASRGTGTYE. Given in full, the CDR3 is CASRGTGTYEQYF.

This clone was seen many times. With the read ending 3 residues before the CDR3 end, the germline J gene is used to fill in that end. The chain recombines TRBV7-3 with TRBJ1-1; no clear D gene. This CDR3 is 13 amino acids long. The germline CDR1 and CDR2 sequences are SGHTA and FQGTGA. CDR3 sequence: CASSFQSGQEAFF. The DNA read from the CDR3 is TGTGCCAGCAGCTTTCAATCAGGCCAAGAA.

This clone occurred many times. The CDR3 end is not reached by the read, which stops 3 residues before it; the germline J gene fills it in. The gene calls are TRBV2 and TRBJ2-7; 8 bases agree with TRBD1. The junction had 16 bases not matched to a gene; V was cut back by 5 bases and J by 4 bases. Germline-derived CDR1 and CDR2 are SNHLY and FYNNEI. The CDR3 sequence is 17 residues long. The CDR3 loop is CASSTGQGGLEGYEQYF. CDR3 bases read: TGTGCCAGCAGTACCGGACAGGGAGGCCTAGAGGGTTACGAG. Full variable domain (outside the CDR3, taken from reference TRBV2 and TRBJ2-7): EPEVTQTPSHQVTQMGQEVILRCVPISNHLYFYWYRQILGQKVEFLVSFYNNEISEKSEIFDDQFSVERPDGSNFTLKIRSTKLEDSAMYFCASSTGQGGLEGYEQYFGPGTRLTVT.

About this clone: Sequencing ends 3 residues short of the CDR3 end; the germline J gene provides the rest. The chain employs TRBV5-6 and TRBJ2-7; D possibly corresponds to TRBD2 (7 bases). The V and J ends lost 3 bases and 5 bases respectively, with 18 bases between them. From germline, CDR1 is SGHDT and CDR2 YYEEEE. This CDR3 is built from 15 residues. Partial CDR3 DNA: TGTGCCAGCAGCTCCATGGGAGGGGGGGCTCACGAG. It codes for CASSSMGGGAHE. The CDR3 in full is CASSSMGGGAHEQYF.

A word on this clone: Coverage ceases 3 residues before the CDR3 finishes, and the germline J gene fills in the end. J is TRBJ2-3 and V is TRBV13; 9 bases map to TRBD1. Germline CDR1 reads PRHDT; CDR2 reads FYEKMQ (reference sequence). The CDR3 consists of 16 residues. The V segment lost 3 bases and the J segment 5 bases; nucleotides outside the gene matches: 9. Partial CDR3 DNA: TGTGCCAGCAGCTTCACCGGGACAGGGCGTATAGATACG. This sequence encodes CASSFTGTGRIDT. The full CDR3 is CASSFTGTGRIDTQYF.

Notes on this clone: The read ends 3 residues shy of where the CDR3 ends; the end is completed using the germline J gene. The chain couples TRBV19 to TRBJ2-7, with 9 bases fitting TRBD1. CDR1 LNHDA and CDR2 SQIVND come from the germline V gene (reference sequence). The V segment lost 2 bases and the J segment 0 bases; nucleotides outside the gene matches: 8. The CDR3 totals 17 residues. Here the CDR3 reads CASSILGGTGSSYEQYF. The DNA read from the CDR3 is TGTGCCAGTAGTATACTGGGTGGGACAGGGAGCTCCTACGAG.

This clone has just a few counts. From the germline J gene comes the end of the CDR3, since the read stops 3 residues before it. The V gene is TRBV19, the J gene TRBJ1-5; 7 bases align to TRBD1. The germline V gene encodes CDR1 LNHDA and CDR2 SQIVND (reference sequence). This CDR3 is built from 15 residues. V was pared by 3 bases and J by 1 base, with 3 bases of the junction left unmatched. The CDR3 DNA, read in part, is TGTGCCAGTAGTATGGACAGGACAAGCAATCAGCCC. It codes for CASSMDRTSNQP. The full CDR3 protein reads CASSMDRTSNQPQHF.

This clone occurred a few times. Sequencing ends 3 residues short of the CDR3 end; the germline J gene provides the rest. The chain couples TRBV7-9 to TRBJ2-5; the D is unclear. Trimming left V 4 bases short and J 0 bases short, with 12 bases between. Germline V gene sequence: CDR1 SEHNR, CDR2 FQNEAQ (reference sequence). This CDR3 has 15 residues. The CDR3 reads CASSSALVHQETQYF. The CDR3 bases that were read are TGTGCCAGCAGCTCCGCTCTAGTGCACCAAGAGACC. Supplemented by reference TRBV7-9 and TRBJ2-5, the full variable domain reads DTGVSQNPRHKITKRGQNVTFRCDPISEHNRLYWYRQTLGQGPEFLTYFQNEAQLEKSRLLSDRFSAERPKGSFSTLEIQRTEQGDSAMYLCASSSALVHQETQYFGPGTRLLVL.

This clone has more than one count but fewer than ten. The read halts 3 residues ahead of the CDR3 end, with the missing end drawn from the germline J gene. The chain joins TRBV30 to TRBJ1-2, with D uncertain. V was pared by 2 bases and J by 2 bases, with 15 bases between. The CDR3 length is 15 residues. In germline, CDR1 is GTSNPN, CDR2 SVGIG (reference sequence). CDR3 DNA (partial): TGTGCCTGGAGTCTTGGCGGTGCCGCGAACTATGGC. Protein sequence: CAWSLGGAANYG. The entire CDR3 protein reads CAWSLGGAANYGYTF.

Ten or more counts support this clone. The CDR3 goes on 3 residues after the read ends, and that part is filled in from the germline J gene. The chain links TRBV30 to TRBJ2-5, with 11 bases that match TRBD2. With V trimmed by 0 bases and J by 3 bases, 3 bases remained unmatched. Germline V gene data show CDR1 as GTSNPN and CDR2 as SVGIG (reference sequence). This CDR3 has 15 residues. CDR3 residues: CAWSVPTSGEETQYF. The sequenced part of the CDR3 DNA is TGTGCCTGGAGTGTTCCGACTAGCGGGGAAGAGACC.

In its sample, this clone was seen many times. The CDR3 end falls 3 residues outside the read, so it is completed with the germline J gene. V is TRBV5-6 and J is TRBJ1-1, with 8 bases lining up with TRBD1. V lost 2 bases to trimming and J lost 3 bases; unmatched junction nucleotides: 0. The germline V gene has CDR1 SGHDT and CDR2 YYEEEE. This CDR3 region has 13 residues. The covered CDR3 bases are TGTGCCAGCAGCTTACAGGGGGACACTGAA. Translation: CASSLQGDTE. The whole CDR3 sequence reads CASSLQGDTEAFF.

The table lists this clone with many counts. One end of the junction fails to match germline, which may point to a read error. The read terminates 3 residues ahead of where the CDR3 ends, so the germline J gene completes it. The chain links TRBV4-2 to TRBJ2-7; the D gene is possibly TRBD1 (5 bases). Germline values: CDR1 LGHNA, CDR2 YNFKEQ. This CDR3 region has 14 residues. Partial CDR3 DNA: TGCGCCAGCAGCGCGACAGTTCTCTCTCACGAG. Its translation is CASSATVLSHE. The entire CDR3 sequence reads CASSATVLSHEQYF.

This clone was counted only a few times. The read terminates 3 residues ahead of where the CDR3 ends, so the germline J gene completes it. The rearrangement joins TRBV19 to TRBJ2-3; 10 bases align to TRBD2. Trimming at V came to 5 bases and at J to 4 bases, leaving 9 bases not matched to a gene. The length of the CDR3 is 16 residues. Germline-derived CDR1 and CDR2 are LNHDA and SQIVND (reference sequence). The CDR3 protein is CASSVLAGDLSDTQYF. CDR3 DNA, as far as it was read: TGTGCCAGTAGTGTTCTAGCGGGGGACCTTTCAGATACG.